The sequence of this T cell receptor beta chain was determined in a study of identical twins. The V segment lost 9 bases and the J segment 4 bases; nucleotides outside the gene matches: 9. The CDR3 is 14 residues long. Germline values: CDR1 MNHNS, CDR2 SASEGT. A universal primer site was incorporated via template switching, and the cDNA contained unique molecular identifiers. A single record per CDR3 protein comes from TCRdb applying MiXCR to the 5' RACE reads. Of more than 250,000 distinct CDR3 sequences listed, about 8% are singletons. The donor group consisted entirely of healthy Caucasians. This same sample was also taken into another study, of yellow fever vaccine responses in identical twins.

The material sequenced was memory (CD45RO+) T cells sorted from blood. The origin of this receptor is a woman between 18 and 29 years old in good health. The chain joins TRBV6-1 to TRBJ2-1; 7 positions agree with TRBD1. The CDR3 here is CASAQGQLYNEQFF. DNA for the CDR3: TGTGCCAGTGCACAGGGACAGCTATACAATGAGCAGTTCTTC.